This TCR beta chain derives from a study of chemoradiotherapy in HPV16-positive cancers. A note on this clone: Its antigen is unidentified.

Repertoires were sampled repeatedly during chemoradiotherapy. The CDR3 extends over 14 amino acids. The V end lost 4 bases, the J end lost 3 bases, and 10 bases lay between the germline ends. Germline-derived CDR1 and CDR2 are MNHEY and SMNVEV (reference sequence). Only in-frame clones appear in the TCRdb table, and some are missing; sequencing was by immunoSEQ multiplex PCR. Of 20,000 to 25,000 clones in the sample, about 87% were seen once. Study-wide findings and caveats: Candidate HPV-specific clones and E7-related TCR motifs grew in tumor during treatment. The functional HPV-specific definition rests on just two HPV16-positive patients. HPV-responsive T-cell expansion during chemoradiotherapy was linked to improved recurrence-free survival in HPV16-positive patients.

The clonotype was recovered from a human donor with HPV-associated anogenital cancer. The sample consisted of blood, taken from a patient who underwent chemoradiotherapy. The chain has TRBV27 and TRBJ1-5; TRBD1 is a possible D gene (5 bases). As DNA, the CDR3 is TGTGCCAGCAGTTCCGGGGCTACCAATCAGCCCCAGCATTTT. Protein: CASSSGATNQPQHF.